The text below deals with one T cell receptor (beta chain). Antigen: not known. HTBI primers from iRepertoire and Arm-PCR of CDR3 regions yielded the TCR beta libraries. TCRdb re-called the multiplex PCR reads through MiXCR, storing one row per CDR3 protein. This repertoire shows a few hundred thousand distinct CDR3 sequences, around 24% found once; its top ten account for roughly 26%. Time point given: persistent/refractory GD, antithyroid drugs over 5 years with positive TRAb. PBMCs provided the RNA from which the TCR library was made. Patients met American Thyroid Association criteria for Graves' disease. This sample stems from a study of regulatory T cells in long-lasting Graves disease. The CDR3 has 11 amino acids. Germline V gives CDR1 SQVTM, CDR2 ANQGSEA. Trimming removed 6 bases from V and 6 bases from J, with 10 bases in between. General study results and limits: Persistent disease was characterized by preferential usage of TRBV28, TRBJ1-2 and TRBJ2-5. Whereas 966 public clonotypes were shared by new patients, persistent patients shared more, at some 2,900. Newly diagnosed Graves' patients had higher TCR diversity than persistent ones.

The TCR originated in a female donor with Graves disease. Sequenced material: peripheral blood mononuclear cells (PBMCs), taken when the disease was refractory, from a patient treated with antithyroid drugs. The chain joins TRBV29-1 to TRBJ2-3; D gene ambiguous. The DNA for the CDR3 is TGCAGCGTCCATCTGTCGGATACGCAGTATTTT. It translates to CSVHLSDTQYF.